This T cell receptor (beta chain) was captured by sequencing in a study of blood T cell repertoires in COVID-19. Study-level background: COVID-19 samples collected from the United States, Italy and Spain covered acute and convalescent phases.

In the study's own analysis: Scientists estimated how many nucleated cells there were by amplifying reference gene primers. Produced via immunoSEQ multiplex PCR; TCRdb's table is partial and in-frame only. The V and J calls and the clone size are those of that table, but D and trimming were determined from the DNA. This table holds fewer than 250,000 clones, around nine tenths found once. The sequence was obtained from a man in his forties with acute or convalescent COVID-19. Material for sequencing was peripheral blood.

This CDR3 is CASSQVREGVNTEAFF. CDR3 DNA sequence: TGTGCCAGCAGCCAAGTAAGGGAGGGAGTGAACACTGAAGCTTTCTTT. The chain couples TRBV3-1 (or the pseudogene TRBV3-2) to TRBJ1-1; D ambiguous. Germline lookup yields CDR1 LGHDT and CDR2 YNNKEL (reference sequence). The CDR3 consists of 16 residues. V lost 1 base to trimming and J lost 0 bases, with 12 bases between them.